These T cell receptor beta chains were read from a single sample in a study of T cell responses to AZD1222 COVID-19 vaccine. Assay: immunoSEQ multiplex PCR; the TCRdb copy retains only in-frame clones and omits some. The data show roughly 190,000 clones, 85% to 95% seen once. Sequenced material: peripheral blood, taken 28 days after the second dose of the MenACWY control vaccine. These receptors originate from an adult who received the MenACWY meningococcal vaccine as a control. The CDR3 runs from the conserved cysteine through the conserved F or W. A D gene is named only where the DNA matches it firmly. Part of the rows lack a size; the others show once, few, many or a class for expanded clones.

D | J | V | size | DNA | CDR3
. | TRBJ2-3 | TRBV30 | . | TGTGCCTGGAGTAGCGACACTAGCACAGATACGCAGTATTTT | CAWSSDTSTDTQYF
. | TRBJ1-2 | TRBV27 | . | TGTGCCAGCACCCCCGGGGGGCAGGGTGGCTACACCTTC | CASTPGGQGGYTF
. | TRBJ2-5 | TRBV11-2 | once | TGTGCCAGCAGCCCGGGCGTTGGGGAGACCCAGTACTTC | CASSPGVGETQYF
. | TRBJ1-2 | TRBV7-2 | . | TGTGCCAGCAGCTTAGCGCTAGGCAGCCAGGGAGGCTACACCTTC | CASSLALGSQGGYTF
. | TRBJ2-7 | TRBV5-5 | . | TGTGCCAGCGGGCCCTGGGACAATTCCTACGAGCAGTACTTC | CASGPWDNSYEQYF
. | TRBJ1-5 | TRBV3-1/TRBV3-2 | . | TGTGCCAGCAGCCAGGGACCCCTACAGGGTCAGCCCCAGCATTTT | CASSQGPLQGQPQHF
TRBD1 | TRBJ2-2 | TRBV7-6 | . | TGTGCCAGCAGCTTAGGGGGGACAGGGAACACCGGGGAGCTGTTTTTT | CASSLGGTGNTGELFF
. | TRBJ2-5 | TRBV6-5 | . | TGTGCCAGCATAGCACCGACGTCCAAGTACTTC | CASIAPTSKYF
. | TRBJ1-5 | TRBV5-1 | . | TGCGCCAGCAGCCGAGCCGGGGATCAGCCCCAGCATTTT | CASSRAGDQPQHF
TRBD1 | TRBJ1-4 | TRBV7-2 | . | TGTGCCAGCAGCTTTTCCGGGTCCAATGACAGGGGACTGTTTTTT | CASSFSGSNDRGLFF
TRBD1 | TRBJ1-1 | TRBV18 | . | TGTGCCAGCTCACCTGGACAGGTGAACACTGAAGCTTTCTTT | CASSPGQVNTEAFF
. | TRBJ1-1 | TRBV11-2 | . | TGTGCCAGCAGCCCCCTCGCGCCTTGGGTCCGGACTGAAGCTTTCTTT | CASSPLAPWVRTEAFF
TRBD1 | TRBJ1-2 | TRBV5-1 | . | TGCGCCAGCAGCCTGGGACAGGGGAGGGGCTATGGCTACACCTTC | CASSLGQGRGYGYTF